What follows are 11 T cell receptor beta chains derived from one specimen sequenced in a study of cytotoxic CD8 clonotypes in ibrutinib-treated CLL. Produced via immunoSEQ multiplex PCR; TCRdb's table is partial and in-frame only. Of 200,000 or so clones listed, nearly 80% are singletons. The sequenced sample was PBMCs, obtained after 12 months of ibrutinib treatment. The origin of the receptors is a human donor with chronic lymphocytic leukemia.

The chain employs TRBV25-1 and TRBJ1-2; 8 positions match TRBD1. CDR1 is MGHDK and CDR2 is SYGVNS in the germline V gene. J lost 8 bases, V lost 3 bases, and 5 bases had no gene match. The CDR3 length is 13 residues. The CDR3 protein is CASSEQGAWGYTF. The CDR3 region has the DNA TGTGCCAGCAGTGAGCAGGGGGCTTGGGGCTACACCTTC.

This chain uses TRBV11-3 with TRBJ2-6; TRBD2 matches 12 bases. With V trimmed by 4 bases and J by 0 bases, 1 base remained unmatched. This CDR3 is 17 amino acids long. The germline V gene encodes CDR1 SGHNT and CDR2 YENEEA. CDR3 loop: CASSSGLAGSGANVLTF. Written as DNA, the CDR3 is TGTGCCAGCAGCTCGGGACTAGCGGGCTCTGGGGCCAACGTCCTGACTTTC.

The chain links TRBV10-1 to TRBJ1-2; D is possibly TRBD1 (5 bases). The germline CDR1 and CDR2 sequences are WNHNN and SYGVQD (reference sequence). CDR3 length: 13 residues. V was pared by 4 bases and J by 8 bases, with 14 bases between. CDR3 loop: CASSAQGTFGYTF. CDR3 sequence (DNA): TGCGCCAGCAGTGCCCAGGGCACTTTCGGCTACACCTTC.

This chain connects TRBV9 to TRBJ1-2, with D possibly matching TRBD1 (6 bases). The CDR3 spans 15 residues. Germline V gene lookup returns CDR1 SGDLS and CDR2 YYNGEE. V shed 4 bases and J shed 2 bases, with 15 bases lying between them. The CDR3: CASSQGPGANYGYTF. For the CDR3, the DNA is TGTGCCAGCAGCCAAGGGCCAGGGGCAAACTATGGCTACACCTTC. Together with reference TRBV9 and TRBJ1-2, the CDR3 gives the full variable domain: DSGVTQTPKHLITATGQRVTLRCSPRSGDLSVYWYQQSLDQGLQFLIQYYNGEERAKGNILERFSAQQFPDLHSELNLSSLELGDSALYFCASSQGPGANYGYTFGSGTRLTVV.

This rearrangement joins TRBV4-1 to TRBJ2-2; 7 bases map to TRBD2. This CDR3 has 16 residues. Germline V gives CDR1 MGHRA, CDR2 YSYEKL. J was trimmed by 5 bases and V by 1 base; bases with no gene match: 7. The CDR3 sequence is CASSQGYGGGTGELFF. The DNA of the CDR3 is TGCGCCAGCAGCCAAGGGTATGGCGGGGGAACCGGGGAGCTGTTTTTT.

The table lists this clone with a count of one. V usage is TRBV5-4 and J usage is TRBJ2-5; 7 positions match TRBD2. This CDR3 region has 12 residues. V trimming: 4 bases; J trimming: 4 bases; junction bases outside the gene matches: 1. Germline V lookup: CDR1 SGHNT, CDR2 YYREEE (reference sequence). CDR3 coding DNA: TGTGCCAGCAGCAGGGAGGGAGAGACCCAGTACTTC. Residues: CASSREGETQYF.

The rearrangement links TRBV14 to TRBJ2-3; D is ambiguous. The CDR3 runs 15 residues. V was cut by 4 bases and J by 2 bases, with 13 bases left in between. Germline V lookup: CDR1 SGHDN, CDR2 FVKESK. CDR3 residues: CASSPGPRLTDTQYF. Written as DNA, the CDR3 is TGTGCCAGCAGCCCCGGGCCCAGACTCACAGATACGCAGTATTTT.

V is TRBV5-4 and J is TRBJ2-3; TRBD2 matches at 8 bases. The germline gives CDR1 SGHNT, CDR2 YYREEE (reference sequence). V shed 0 bases, J shed 4 bases, and the junction held 7 bases outside the gene matches. The CDR3 totals 16 residues. CDR3 residues: CASSLGSGSFPDTQYF. The CDR3 DNA sequence: TGTGCCAGCAGCTTGGGGAGCGGGAGTTTTCCAGATACGCAGTATTTT.

This sequence joins TRBV30 and TRBJ2-2, with D tentatively TRBD1 or TRBD2 (5 bases each). The V gene's germline CDR1 is GTSNPN and CDR2 SVGIG (reference sequence). The germline V and J ends were trimmed by 3 bases and 7 bases, with 18 bases remaining between them. The CDR3 length is 15 residues. CDR3 DNA sequence: TGTGCCTGGAGCGAGGCAGGGACGATGAGCGGGGAGCTGTTTTTT. Protein: CAWSEAGTMSGELFF.

V usage is TRBV4-1 and J usage is TRBJ2-4, with 9 bases matching TRBD2. Germline-derived CDR1 and CDR2 are MGHRA and YSYEKL. CDR3 length: 18 amino acids. The V segment lost 1 base and the J segment 0 bases; nucleotides outside the gene matches: 7. The CDR3 DNA sequence: TGCGCCAGCAGCCAAGGACCGACTAGCGGACTAGCCAAAAACATTCAGTACTTC. This translates into CASSQGPTSGLAKNIQYF.

V and J are TRBV7-3 and TRBJ2-5, with 8 bases aligning to TRBD1. The assigned J gene may be wrong: the sequence end matches TRBJ2-7 better. This CDR3 contains 15 residues. CDR1 is SGHTA and CDR2 is FQGTGA in the germline V gene. CDR3 bases: TGTGCCAGCAGCTTAGGGACAGGCGAGACCTACGAGCAGTACTTC. Its translation: CASSLGTGETYEQYF.